This T cell receptor (beta chain) was identified in a study of cytomegalovirus exposure and HLA in healthy donors. For the study at large: Early released data had about 80 million unique TCRs, all coming from HLA-typed donors. General study points: Rarity marked most TCR sequences, yet some public TCRs occurred in many donors. The classifier was said to identify cytomegalovirus status with high specificity and sensitivity.

13 Jbeta primers and 60 Vbeta primers were used for the PCR. Authors' data handling: Approximately 12 million of tens of millions of unique TCR beta chains were shared, per a later count. Assay used: immunoSEQ multiplex PCR; TCRdb lists only in-frame clones, some missing. Clone size and the V and J calls come from that table; the DNA yielded D and trimming. There are over 150,000 clones in the sample; roughly 83% occur only once, and about 1.2% lies in the top ten. About this clone itself: Its antigen is undetermined.

The material sequenced was PBMCs. The receptor was isolated from a boy aged 2 to 10 in good health and CMV-seronegative.

The CDR3 spells CASSLAVRGSTDTQYF. The DNA of the CDR3 is TGTGCCAGCAGCTTGGCGGTGCGCGGGAGCACAGATACGCAGTATTTT. J is TRBJ2-3 and V is TRBV5-6; tentative D call: TRBD2 (5 bases). Trimming stripped 0 bases from V and 0 bases from J, with 11 bases between. The CDR3 consists of 16 residues. Germline-derived CDR1 and CDR2 are SGHDT and YYEEEE.